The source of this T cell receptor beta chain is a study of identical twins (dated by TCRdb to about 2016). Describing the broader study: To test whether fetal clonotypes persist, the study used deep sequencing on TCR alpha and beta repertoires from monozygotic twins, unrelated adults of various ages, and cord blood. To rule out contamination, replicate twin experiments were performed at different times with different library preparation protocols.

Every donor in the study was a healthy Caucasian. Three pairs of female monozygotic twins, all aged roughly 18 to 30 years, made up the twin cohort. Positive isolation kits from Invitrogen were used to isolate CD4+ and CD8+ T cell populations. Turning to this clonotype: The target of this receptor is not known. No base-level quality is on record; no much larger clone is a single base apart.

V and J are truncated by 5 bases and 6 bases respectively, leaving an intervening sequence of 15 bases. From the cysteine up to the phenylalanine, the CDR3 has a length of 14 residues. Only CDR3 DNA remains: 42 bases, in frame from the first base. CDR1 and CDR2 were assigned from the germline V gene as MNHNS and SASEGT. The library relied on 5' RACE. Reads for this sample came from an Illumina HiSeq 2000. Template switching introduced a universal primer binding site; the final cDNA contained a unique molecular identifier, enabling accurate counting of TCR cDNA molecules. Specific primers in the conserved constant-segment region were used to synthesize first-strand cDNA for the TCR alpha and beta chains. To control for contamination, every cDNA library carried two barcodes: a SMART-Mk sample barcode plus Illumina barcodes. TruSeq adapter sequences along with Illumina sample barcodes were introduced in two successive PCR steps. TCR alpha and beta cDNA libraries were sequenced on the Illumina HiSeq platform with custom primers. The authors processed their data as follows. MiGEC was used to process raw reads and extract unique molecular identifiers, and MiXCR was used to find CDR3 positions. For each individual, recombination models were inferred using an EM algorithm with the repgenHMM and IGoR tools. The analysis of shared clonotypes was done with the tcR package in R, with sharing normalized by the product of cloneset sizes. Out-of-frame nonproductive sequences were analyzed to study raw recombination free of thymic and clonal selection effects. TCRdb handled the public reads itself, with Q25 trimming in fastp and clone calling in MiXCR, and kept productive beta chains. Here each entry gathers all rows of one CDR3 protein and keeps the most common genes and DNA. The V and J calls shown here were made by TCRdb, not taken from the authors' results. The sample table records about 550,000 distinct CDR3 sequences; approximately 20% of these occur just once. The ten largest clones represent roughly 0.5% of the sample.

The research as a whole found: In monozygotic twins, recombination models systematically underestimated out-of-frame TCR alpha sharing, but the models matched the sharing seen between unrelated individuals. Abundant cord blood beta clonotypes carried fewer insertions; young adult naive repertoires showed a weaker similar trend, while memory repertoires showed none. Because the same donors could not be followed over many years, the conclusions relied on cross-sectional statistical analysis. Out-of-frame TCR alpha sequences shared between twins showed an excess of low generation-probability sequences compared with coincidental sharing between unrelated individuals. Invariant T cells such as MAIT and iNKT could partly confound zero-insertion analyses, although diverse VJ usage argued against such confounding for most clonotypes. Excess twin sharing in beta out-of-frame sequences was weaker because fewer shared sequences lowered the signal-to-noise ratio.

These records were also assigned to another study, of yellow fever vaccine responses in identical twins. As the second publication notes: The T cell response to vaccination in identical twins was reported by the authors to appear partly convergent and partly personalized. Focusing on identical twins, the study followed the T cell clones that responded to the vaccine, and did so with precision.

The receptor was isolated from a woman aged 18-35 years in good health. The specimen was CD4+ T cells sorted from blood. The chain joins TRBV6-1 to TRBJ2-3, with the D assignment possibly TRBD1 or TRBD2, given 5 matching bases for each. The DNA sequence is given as TGTGCCAGCAGTCCGGGACGTCTTCTGGATACGCAGTATTTT. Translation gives CASSPGRLLDTQYF.